Presented here are 24 T cell receptor beta chains from one specimen sequenced in a study of T cell responses to AZD1222 COVID-19 vaccine. Data came from immunoSEQ multiplex PCR; TCRdb stores just in-frame clones and leaves some out. The data show 100,000 to 150,000 clones, approximately 85% seen once. The starting material was peripheral blood, obtained 28 days after the second AZD1222 dose. These TCRs come from an adult who received the AZD1222 COVID-19 vaccine.

This clone was counted once. V is TRBV20-1 and J is TRBJ1-1; D perhaps matches TRBD1 (5 bases). In germline, CDR1 is DFQATT, CDR2 SNEGSKA (reference sequence). Trimming shortened V by 7 bases and J by 3 bases, and 9 bases separated the two germline ends. This CDR3 comprises 11 residues. For the CDR3, the DNA is TGCAGTGTGGGGCAGTACACTGAAGCTTTCTTT. Translated: CSVGQYTEAFF.

The chain is built from TRBV11-3 and TRBJ2-1; 7 bases line up with TRBD1. Trimming at V came to 3 bases and at J to 4 bases, leaving 6 bases not matched to a gene. CDR1 and CDR2 from the germline V gene are SGHNT and YENEEA. The CDR3 spans 15 residues. The DNA for the CDR3 is TGTGCCAGCAGCTTTCGACAGGGTATGTACAATGAGCAGTTCTTC. Protein: CASSFRQGMYNEQFF.

The chain has TRBV7-9 and TRBJ2-3; 7 bases agree with TRBD1. Germline V gives CDR1 SEHNR, CDR2 FQNEAQ (reference sequence). After removal of 5 bases from V and 1 base from J, the junction contained 9 bases not matched to a gene. The CDR3 spans 16 residues. The CDR3 loop reads CASSPTTGTGTDTQYF. CDR3 DNA sequence: TGTGCCAGCAGCCCTACGACAGGGACGGGCACAGATACGCAGTATTTT.

CDR3 residues: CASSGGQWGWGYTF. CDR3 DNA: TGTGCCAGCAGCGGGGGACAGTGGGGTTGGGGCTACACCTTC. V usage is TRBV6-5 and J usage is TRBJ1-2, with TRBD1 identical over 7 bases. CDR3 length equals 14 residues. Germline-derived CDR1 and CDR2 are MNHEY and SVGAGI. V was clipped by 6 bases and J by 8 bases; unmatched bases: 12.

This chain links TRBV30 with TRBJ1-1; D gene ambiguous. There are 13 residues in the CDR3. Per germline, CDR1 GTSNPN and CDR2 SVGIG (reference sequence). Trimming pared 0 bases from V and 3 bases from J, leaving 8 bases between. This chain's CDR3 is CAWSVREDTEAFF. The DNA of the CDR3 is TGTGCCTGGAGTGTACGAGAGGACACTGAAGCTTTCTTT.

The chain uses TRBV5-1 and TRBJ1-1, with TRBD1 matching 7 bases. Germline V CDR1 and CDR2: SGHRS, YFSETQ. The junction had 6 bases not matched to a gene; V was cut back by 4 bases and J by 3 bases. The CDR3 is 14 residues long. The CDR3 spells CASSVTGEYTEAFF. CDR3 DNA sequence: TGCGCCAGCAGCGTAACAGGGGAATACACTGAAGCTTTCTTT.

Note on this clone: The junction and the germline gene differ at one end; a read error may be behind it. The chain carries TRBV11-2 and TRBJ1-2; 7 bases align to TRBD1. The CDR3 loop spans 13 amino acids. Germline lookup yields CDR1 SGHAT and CDR2 FQNNGV. CDR3 in amino acids: CASNLGGPYGYTF. CDR3 DNA sequence: TGTGCCAGCAACTTAGGGGGCCCCTATGGCTACACCTTC.

V and J are TRBV19 and TRBJ2-7, with 7 positions matching TRBD1. V was pared by 7 bases and J by 6 bases, with 12 bases of the junction left unmatched. The CDR3 loop spans 14 amino acids. The V gene's germline CDR1 is LNHDA and CDR2 SQIVND (reference sequence). The CDR3 is CASTRDRASAEQYF. CDR3 nucleotides: TGTGCCAGTACCCGAGACAGGGCATCTGCCGAGCAGTACTTC. Using reference TRBV19 and TRBJ2-7 for the parts outside the CDR3, the full variable domain is DGGITQSPKYLFRKEGQNVTLSCEQNLNHDAMYWYRQDPGQGLRLIYYSQIVNDFQKGDIAEGYSVSREKKESFPLTVTSAQKNPTAFYLCASTRDRASAEQYFGPGTRLTVT.

This clone appeared a few times. The chain recombines TRBV30 with TRBJ1-2; 9 bases agree with TRBD1. CDR1 GTSNPN and CDR2 SVGIG come from the germline V gene (reference sequence). After removal of 5 bases from V and 11 bases from J, the junction contained 15 bases not matched to a gene. The CDR3 is 14 residues long. The CDR3 here is CAWLSGTGIRLYTF. The CDR3 DNA reads as TGTGCCTGGTTATCTGGGACAGGGATAAGGTTGTACACCTTC.

The chain joins TRBV5-1 to TRBJ1-1; D is unclear. The CDR3 runs 13 residues. V was clipped by 1 base and J by 2 bases, with 6 bases between them. CDR1 and CDR2 (germline): SGHRS, YFSETQ. CDR3 sequence (DNA): TGCGCCAGCAGCTTGCAGCTTAACACTGAAGCTTTCTTT. It specifies CASSLQLNTEAFF.

This chain uses TRBV7-2 with TRBJ1-3; no clear D. The CDR3 contains 13 residues. Per germline, CDR1 SGHTA and CDR2 FQGNSA. The V end was cut by 4 bases, the J end by 7 bases, with 11 bases between. CDR3 in DNA: TGTGCCAGCAGCTCCTACGTTCGGAACACCATATATTTT. Translating gives CASSSYVRNTIYF. Full variable domain (rest looked up from reference TRBV7-2 and TRBJ1-3): GAGVSQSPSNKVTEKGKDVELRCDPISGHTALYWYRQSLGQGLEFLIYFQGNSAPDKSGLPSDRFSAERTGGSVSTLTIQRTQQEDSAVYLCASSSYVRNTIYFGEGSWLTVV.

This chain connects TRBV24-1 to TRBJ1-1, with D uncertain. The length of the CDR3 is 11 residues. Per the germline V gene, CDR1 is KGHDR and CDR2 is SFDVKD. V lost 1 base, J lost 11 bases, and 7 bases lay in between. CDR3 nucleotides: TGTGCCACCAGTGATTTATTTAGGGCTTTCTTT. It specifies CATSDLFRAFF.

The chain links TRBV7-9 to TRBJ1-6, with TRBD1 matching over 8 bases. V dropped 5 bases and J dropped 9; count of bases not matched to a gene: 9. CDR3 length equals 15 residues. Germline assignment: CDR1 SEHNR and CDR2 FQNEAQ (reference sequence). The CDR3 nucleotides are TGTGCCAGCAGCCTAGAGACAGGGGCGGGTTCACCCCTCCACTTT. Amino acid sequence: CASSLETGAGSPLHF.

This clone occurred a few times. At the DNA level, this CDR3 is encoded by other sequences in the same sample as well. This rearrangement joins TRBV6-2 or TRBV6-3 to TRBJ2-2; D is ambiguous. The CDR3 totals 13 residues. V was shortened by 4 bases and J by 5 bases, with 8 bases between the two germline ends. Germline V CDR1 and CDR2: MNHEY, SVGEGT. The CDR3 region has the DNA TGTGCCAGCAGTTCGACACATACCGGGGAGCTGTTTTTT. Protein product: CASSSTHTGELFF.

The chain couples TRBV19 to TRBJ2-3; 10 nucleotides agree with TRBD2. CDR3 length: 16 amino acids. Trimming removed 3 bases from V and 5 bases from J; junction bases left unmatched: 8. Germline V gene data show CDR1 as LNHDA and CDR2 as SQIVND (reference sequence). This chain's CDR3 is CASSISLAGEGDTQYF. In DNA, the CDR3 is TGTGCCAGTAGTATTAGTCTAGCGGGGGAGGGAGATACGCAGTATTTT.

The V gene is TRBV5-4, the J gene TRBJ1-2; D possibly corresponds to TRBD1 (5 bases). V gave up 1 base and J gave up 7 bases, with 26 bases separating them. The germline V gene encodes CDR1 SGHNT and CDR2 YYREEE (reference sequence). The CDR3 loop spans 18 amino acids. The CDR3 here is CASSLNVGFGAPLPGYTF. CDR3 DNA sequence: TGTGCCAGCAGCTTGAACGTCGGGTTTGGGGCCCCGCTTCCTGGCTACACCTTC.

The chain couples TRBV19 to TRBJ1-5; 9 positions match TRBD1. V was pared by 6 bases and J by 2 bases, with 5 bases of the junction left unmatched. Germline CDR1 reads LNHDA; CDR2 reads SQIVND (reference sequence). The CDR3 covers 15 residues. CDR3 amino acids: CASRGTGSGNQPQHF. The CDR3 DNA reads TGTGCCAGTAGAGGGACAGGGTCTGGCAATCAGCCCCAGCATTTT.

The J gene is TRBJ1-1, the V gene TRBV14; D is possibly TRBD1 (6 bases). The germline V gene has CDR1 SGHDN and CDR2 FVKESK. The V gene lost 1 base and the J gene lost 11 bases, with 14 bases spanning the gap. The CDR3 runs 13 residues. CDR3 sequence reads: CASSQVMAGAAFF. CDR3 bases: TGTGCCAGCAGCCAAGTCATGGCAGGGGCTGCTTTCTTT.

The chain recombines TRBV4-1 with TRBJ2-1; TRBD2 agrees at 8 bases. Germline CDR1 reads MGHRA; CDR2 reads YSYEKL. Trimming at V came to 0 bases and at J to 2 bases, leaving 3 bases not matched to a gene. This CDR3 spans 16 amino acids. The CDR3 protein is CASSQERGGTYNEQFF. The CDR3 nucleotides read TGCGCCAGCAGCCAAGAACGGGGGGGAACCTACAATGAGCAGTTCTTC.

The chain combines TRBV10-3 with TRBJ1-1, with D possibly being TRBD1 (6 bases). Germline V lookup: CDR1 ENHRY, CDR2 SYGVKD. V dropped 6 bases and J dropped 8 bases, with 13 bases sitting between them. This CDR3 comprises 12 residues. CDR3 region: CAIRNRAIEAFF. The CDR3 nucleotides are TGTGCCATCAGGAACAGGGCGATCGAAGCTTTCTTT.

The chain uses TRBV3-1 (or the pseudogene TRBV3-2) and TRBJ1-6; D is ambiguous. Trimming removed 1 base at V and 9 bases at J, with 7 bases between. Germline CDR1 LGHDT, CDR2 YNNKEL (reference sequence). The CDR3 has 13 residues. CDR3 protein: CASSQGYVSPLHF. The CDR3 nucleotides read TGTGCCAGCAGCCAAGGATACGTTTCACCCCTCCACTTT.

The chain is built from TRBV24-1 and TRBJ2-1; 7 nucleotides match TRBD2. CDR1 is KGHDR, CDR2 SFDVKD, per germline. V lost 6 bases and J lost 8; bases outside the gene matches: 3. The CDR3 length is 12 residues. The CDR3 DNA reads as TGTGCCACCAGTCTCCGGGGGGATGAGCAGTTCTTC. Protein sequence: CATSLRGDEQFF.

This rearrangement joins TRBV9 to TRBJ2-5; unclear D gene. The length of the CDR3 is 11 residues. Trimming left V 0 bases short and J 3 bases short, with 0 bases between. Germline V lookup: CDR1 SGDLS, CDR2 YYNGEE. CDR3 in amino acids: CASSVEETQYF. The CDR3 DNA sequence: TGTGCCAGCAGCGTAGAAGAGACCCAGTACTTC.

This sequence joins TRBV6-5 and TRBJ1-5; D is possibly TRBD1 (5 bases). V shed 6 bases and J shed 2 bases, with 14 bases lying between them. CDR1 and CDR2 (germline): MNHEY, SVGAGI. The CDR3 is 15 residues long. The CDR3 is CASSLGAVGNQPQHF. CDR3 DNA: TGTGCCAGCAGCCTAGGGGCAGTGGGCAATCAGCCCCAGCATTTT.